This T cell receptor (beta chain) was obtained from a study of T cells in Graves' hyperthyroidism and ophthalmopathy. This clonotype was seen ten or more times. Amplified TCR beta CDR3 regions came from RNA transcripts. During a first-round RT-PCR of the TCR CDR3, the HTBI primer set was used. TCRdb ran MiXCR on the multiplex PCR reads and lists one entry per CDR3 protein. The data show about 600,000 distinct CDR3 sequences, more than 15% seen once. The CDR3 runs to 14 residues. The germline V gene encodes CDR1 SNHLY and CDR2 FYNNEI. V was cut by 4 bases and J by 3 bases, with 12 bases left in between.

The chain has TRBV2 and TRBJ1-1; possibly TRBD1 for D (6 bases). Source material: blood. The TCR was taken from a woman between 35 and 50 years old with Graves' ophthalmopathy. CDR3 residues: CASSVQGTYTEAFF. CDR3 nucleotide sequence: TGTGCCAGCAGTGTCCAGGGGACTTACACTGAAGCTTTCTTT. Looking up the rest from reference TRBV2 and TRBJ1-1 gives the full variable domain: EPEVTQTPSHQVTQMGQEVILRCVPISNHLYFYWYRQILGQKVEFLVSFYNNEISEKSEIFDDQFSVERPDGSNFTLKIRSTKLEDSAMYFCASSVQGTYTEAFFGQGTRLTVV.